The entry below describes one T cell receptor beta chain. The antigen remains undetermined. The CDR3 is made up of 16 amino acids. Germline V CDR1 and CDR2: MDHEN, SYDVKM. Trimming took 2 bases from V and 0 from J, leaving 10 bases between them. The record originates from a study of OX40 agonist ivuxolimab in advanced cancers. Across the study: Patients with hepatocellular carcinoma, melanoma, renal cell or head and neck cancer made up the dose-escalation patients. Patients with prior anti-PD-1, anti-PD-L1 or anti-CTLA-4 therapy were eligible; approximately 37% had some. Study observations and caveats: The CD4+ and CD8+ T cells in the blood had expanded clonally by week 6 at 0.1 to 3.0 mg/kg. Also present in some nonresponders was a low level of normalized T-cell clonal expansion.

Produced via immunoSEQ multiplex PCR; TCRdb's table is partial and in-frame only. In the table there are approximately 59,000 clones, 75% to 90% of which are singletons. The sample consisted of CD4+ or CD8+ T cells sorted from blood, taken in a trial of the OX40 agonist ivuxolimab. This clonotype was sampled from an adult with an advanced solid tumor such as melanoma, head and neck, liver or kidney cancer. The chain couples TRBV28 to TRBJ2-2, with D uncertain. CDR3 region: CASSLLAETNTGELFF. CDR3 bases: TGTGCCAGCAGTTTACTCGCGGAAACGAACACCGGGGAGCTGTTTTTT.